The next 25 T cell receptor beta chains were all read from a single sample in a study of T-cell reconstitution after alpha-beta-depleted transplantation in children. Unique molecular identifiers were used in preparing the TCRbeta library. TCRdb passed the PCR reads through MiXCR, listing each CDR3 protein once. The table records about 830,000 distinct CDR3 sequences, around 15% of them present only once. Sequenced here: PBMCs, mostly from graft donor cells, sampled 360 days after TCRalphabeta/CD19-depleted stem cell transplant. These receptors were collected from a male patient younger than 18 who had a stem cell transplant for acute lymphoblastic leukemia, so the T cells may come from the graft donor.

This clonotype was found a few times. The chain combines TRBV7-2 with TRBJ2-7; 8 bases are a match to TRBD2. The germline V gene encodes CDR1 SGHTA and CDR2 FQGNSA. This CDR3 is built from 15 residues. V was pared by 5 bases and J by 0 bases, with 6 bases of the junction left unmatched. CDR3 sequence (DNA): TGTGCCAGCAGCCTAACCGGGACTAGCTCCTACGAGCAGTACTTC. It encodes CASSLTGTSSYEQYF.

This clonotype was seen more than once but under ten times. This chain uses TRBV11-3 with TRBJ2-2; the match to TRBD2 covers 8 bases. Germline values: CDR1 SGHNT, CDR2 YENEEA. This CDR3 comprises 16 residues. Trimming removed 1 base from V and 1 base from J; junction bases left unmatched: 2. As DNA, the CDR3 is TGTGCCAGCAGCTTAGCCGCGGGAGGGAACACCGGGGAGCTGTTTTTT. It yields the protein CASSLAAGGNTGELFF.

This clonotype came up a few times. This chain connects TRBV7-6 to TRBJ2-1; no clear D gene. This CDR3 has 14 residues. Trimming took 2 bases from V and 5 from J, leaving 10 bases between them. Germline V gene data show CDR1 as SGHVS and CDR2 as FNYEAQ. The CDR3 nucleotides read TGTGCCAGCAGCTTATTGCTAGTGAACAATGAGCAGTTCTTC. Amino acid sequence: CASSLLLVNNEQFF. The full variable domain, with the rest looked up from reference TRBV7-6 and TRBJ2-1, is GAGVSQSPRYKVTKRGQDVALRCDPISGHVSLYWYRQALGQGPEFLTYFNYEAQQDKSGLPNDRFSAERPEGSISTLTIQRTEQRDSAMYRCASSLLLVNNEQFFGPGTRLTVL.

A few counts support this clonotype. This chain links TRBV5-6 with TRBJ2-1; D uncertain. The V and J ends lost 4 bases and 6 bases respectively, with 20 bases between them. The CDR3 consists of 16 residues. The germline V gene encodes CDR1 SGHDT and CDR2 YYEEEE. This chain's CDR3 is CASSPMTALRVNEQFF. The CDR3 DNA reads TGTGCCAGCAGCCCAATGACCGCTCTAAGGGTCAATGAGCAGTTCTTC.

The CDR3 is CASSLVLFEQYF. The CDR3, as DNA: TGTGCCAGCAGCTTAGTGCTTTTCGAGCAGTACTTC. The rearrangement links TRBV11-2 to TRBJ2-7, with D unresolved. V lost 1 base and J lost 6, with 7 bases in between. Germline-derived CDR1 and CDR2 are SGHAT and FQNNGV. The CDR3 extends over 12 amino acids.

In this sample, this clonotype turned up a few times. The V call is TRBV5-1, the J call TRBJ1-4, with D uncertain. Germline V gives CDR1 SGHRS, CDR2 YFSETQ. The V end was cut by 3 bases, the J end by 6 bases, with 15 bases between. The CDR3 covers 15 residues. The CDR3 nucleotides are TGCGCCAGCAGCTCTTTTCGTCAGAGGGATGAAAAACTGTTTTTT. This encodes CASSSFRQRDEKLFF.

This clonotype came up many times. The chain joins TRBV7-9 to TRBJ2-1; no firm D call. Looked up from germline, CDR1 is SEHNR and CDR2 is FQNEAQ (reference sequence). V lost 4 bases and J lost 6, with 19 bases in between. The CDR3 is 16 residues long. The CDR3 DNA is TGTGCCAGCAGCTCCCCGAATCCGGCCCTCACCAATGAGCAGTTCTTC. This codes for CASSSPNPALTNEQFF.

This clonotype showed up many times. The V and J genes are TRBV9 and TRBJ1-3; D ambiguous. This CDR3 spans 16 amino acids. V shed 4 bases and J shed 0 bases, with 14 bases lying between them. CDR1 is SGDLS, CDR2 YYNGEE, per germline. The CDR3 DNA is TGTGCCAGCAGCCCCCGATCGGCACTCTCTGGAAACACCATATATTTT. It specifies CASSPRSALSGNTIYF.

In its sample, this clonotype was seen many times. V and J are TRBV7-9 and TRBJ2-4; D remains ambiguous. The V and J ends lost 1 base and 9 bases respectively, with 7 bases between them. The V gene's germline CDR1 is SEHNR and CDR2 FQNEAQ (reference sequence). The CDR3 is 12 amino acids. The CDR3 here is CASSLGAAIQYF. Here the CDR3 DNA reads TGTGCCAGCAGCTTAGGGGCCGCCATTCAGTACTTC.

The chain is built from TRBV12-3 or TRBV12-4 and TRBJ2-3; 11 nucleotides line up with TRBD2. V lost 1 base to trimming and J lost 1 base; unmatched junction nucleotides: 10. CDR3 size: 19 residues. The CDR3 nucleotides read TGTGCCAGCAGTTTAGGCTCCCTAGCGGGAGGAGTAGGCACAGATACGCAGTATTTT. Translating it yields CASSLGSLAGGVGTDTQYF.

This clonotype was counted between two and nine times. The J gene is TRBJ1-6, the V gene TRBV4-2; D is unclear. V lost 4 bases and J 10 bases, leaving 14 bases between the germline ends. CDR1 LGHNA and CDR2 YNFKEQ come from the germline V gene. CDR3 length: 14 residues. Here the CDR3 reads CASSPPRGESPLHF. The CDR3 nucleotides are TGTGCCAGCAGCCCTCCTCGAGGAGAGTCACCCCTCCACTTT.

A remark on this clonotype: The junction differs from germline at one of its ends, possibly a read error. The chain is built from TRBV20-1 and TRBJ1-5; D gene uncertain. CDR3 length: 16 residues. Germline CDR1 DFQATT, CDR2 SNEGSKA (reference sequence). For the CDR3, the DNA is TGCTGTGCTAGAGATCGACTACGGTATAGCAATCAGCCCCAGCATTTT. This codes for CCARDRLRYSNQPQHF.

The chain is built from TRBV28 and TRBJ1-3, with D perhaps matching TRBD1 (5 bases). The CDR3 consists of 15 residues. Trimming pared 6 bases from V and 0 bases from J, leaving 12 bases between. Germline values: CDR1 MDHEN, CDR2 SYDVKM. The CDR3 DNA sequence: TGTGCCAGCAGGCAACCAGGGAGCTCTGGAAACACCATATATTTT. It encodes CASRQPGSSGNTIYF.

This clonotype was recorded at least ten times. V and J are TRBV29-1 and TRBJ2-7, with TRBD1 matching over 8 bases. Unmatched junction bases numbered 5, after V lost 5 bases and J lost 2 bases. Germline values: CDR1 SQVTM, CDR2 ANQGSEA. This CDR3 contains 13 residues. CDR3 nucleotides: TGCAGCGTTTTGACAGGGGTCACCTACGAGCAGTACTTC. Amino acid sequence: CSVLTGVTYEQYF.

The DNA for the CDR3 is TGTGCCAGCAGTTTAGCCGGACTAGCGGGAGTTGGTGAGCAGTTCTTC. Translating gives CASSLAGLAGVGEQFF. This sequence joins TRBV12-3 or TRBV12-4 and TRBJ2-1; 13 bases are shared with TRBD2. This CDR3 spans 16 amino acids. J gave up 9 bases and V 0 bases, and 5 bases lay outside the gene matches.

The V gene is TRBV5-1, the J gene TRBJ1-2; 8 bases agree with TRBD1. Germline V gene sequence: CDR1 SGHRS, CDR2 YFSETQ. The CDR3 extends over 12 amino acids. Trimming took 7 bases from V and 6 from J; bases not matched to a gene: 5. CDR3 nucleotide sequence: TGCGCCAGCGGCAGGACAGGGAATGGCTACACCTTC. Amino acids: CASGRTGNGYTF. Full variable domain (outside the CDR3, taken from reference TRBV5-1 and TRBJ1-2): KAGVTQTPRYLIKTRGQQVTLSCSPISGHRSVSWYQQTPGQGLQFLFEYFSETQRNKGNFPGRFSGRQFSNSRSEMNVSTLELGDSALYLCASGRTGNGYTFGSGTRLTVV.

This clonotype was observed a handful of times. The chain carries TRBV5-4 and TRBJ2-1; TRBD1 matches at 7 bases. The trim removed 0 bases at V and 7 bases at J, leaving 7 bases unmatched. Germline CDR1 SGHNT, CDR2 YYREEE (reference sequence). The CDR3 has 15 amino acids. As DNA, the CDR3 is TGTGCCAGCAGCTTGGAACAGGGGCGCCCTAATGAGCAGTTCTTC. It encodes CASSLEQGRPNEQFF.

This clonotype has ten or more counts. V gene TRBV5-1 combines with J gene TRBJ2-1, with D unclear. V gave up 0 bases and J gave up 0 bases, with 10 bases separating them. Per germline, CDR1 SGHRS and CDR2 YFSETQ. The length of the CDR3 is 16 residues. The chain's CDR3 is CASSLGLLSSYNEQFF. CDR3 nucleotide sequence: TGCGCCAGCAGCTTGGGACTGTTGAGCTCCTACAATGAGCAGTTCTTC.

There are many counts of this clonotype. The chain employs TRBV7-2 and TRBJ2-7, with 13 bases aligning to TRBD2. Germline V gives CDR1 SGHTA, CDR2 FQGNSA. V dropped 0 bases and J dropped 0; count of bases not matched to a gene: 5. This CDR3 contains 18 residues. This chain's CDR3 is CASSLARLAGGSSYEQYF. In DNA, the CDR3 is TGTGCCAGCAGCTTAGCGCGACTAGCGGGAGGCAGCTCCTACGAGCAGTACTTC.

The V gene is TRBV20-1, the J gene TRBJ2-7; D possibly corresponds to TRBD2 (5 bases). This CDR3 comprises 14 residues. Deletions cut 7 bases from V and 0 bases from J, with 16 bases between. Germline CDR1 DFQATT, CDR2 SNEGSKA (reference sequence). CDR3 sequence (DNA): TGCAGTGGTGAGTTGAGCCGGGGCTCCTACGAGCAGTACTTC. Translating it yields CSGELSRGSYEQYF.

Many counts were recorded for this clonotype. The chain uses TRBV11-1 and TRBJ2-7; D is perhaps TRBD1 or TRBD2 (5 bases each). Trimming removed 1 base from V and 0 bases from J, with 10 bases in between. There are 15 residues in the CDR3. Germline V gives CDR1 SGHAT, CDR2 FQDESV (reference sequence). The CDR3 nucleotides read TGTGCCAGCAGCTTAGAATACGGGGCCTCCTACGAGCAGTACTTC. Amino acid sequence: CASSLEYGASYEQYF.

V gene TRBV6-5 combines with J gene TRBJ1-1; the match to TRBD1 covers 7 bases. Trimming removed 0 bases from V and 0 bases from J; junction bases left unmatched: 7. In germline, CDR1 is MNHEY, CDR2 SVGAGI. This CDR3 contains 17 residues. The CDR3 nucleotides are TGTGCCAGCAGTTACTCGAGGTGGGGACAGATGAACACTGAAGCTTTCTTT. Protein product: CASSYSRWGQMNTEAFF.

The CDR3 DNA sequence: TGTGCCAGCAGCCAAGGACTAGCTCTCAGTGAGCAGTTCTTC. The encoded protein is CASSQGLALSEQFF. The chain carries TRBV14 and TRBJ2-1, with 7 bases fitting TRBD2. The V segment lost 1 base and the J segment 9 bases; nucleotides outside the gene matches: 6. The germline V gene has CDR1 SGHDN and CDR2 FVKESK. This CDR3 has 14 residues. The full variable domain, its missing parts supplied by reference TRBV14 and TRBJ2-1, is EAGVTQFPSHSVIEKGQTVTLRCDPISGHDNLYWYRRVMGKEIKFLLHFVKESKQDESGMPNNRFLAERTGGTYSTLKVQPAELEDSGVYFCASSQGLALSEQFFGPGTRLTVL.

J is TRBJ1-5 and V is TRBV9, with a possible D match to TRBD1 (5 bases). This CDR3 has 16 residues. In germline, CDR1 is SGDLS, CDR2 YYNGEE. With 0 bases removed from V and 4 bases from J, the gap between germline ends came to 14 bases. CDR3 residues: CASSVGGTGPNQPQHF. In nucleotides, the CDR3 is TGTGCCAGCAGCGTAGGAGGGACGGGGCCTAATCAGCCCCAGCATTTT.

This rearrangement joins TRBV29-1 to TRBJ2-7, with TRBD2 identical over 10 bases. CDR3 length equals 15 residues. V lost 4 bases and J lost 4; bases outside the gene matches: 10. In germline, CDR1 is SQVTM, CDR2 ANQGSEA. The CDR3 protein is CSVVPGASGSYEQYF. The CDR3 nucleotides are TGCAGCGTTGTACCCGGGGCTAGCGGGAGTTACGAGCAGTACTTC.